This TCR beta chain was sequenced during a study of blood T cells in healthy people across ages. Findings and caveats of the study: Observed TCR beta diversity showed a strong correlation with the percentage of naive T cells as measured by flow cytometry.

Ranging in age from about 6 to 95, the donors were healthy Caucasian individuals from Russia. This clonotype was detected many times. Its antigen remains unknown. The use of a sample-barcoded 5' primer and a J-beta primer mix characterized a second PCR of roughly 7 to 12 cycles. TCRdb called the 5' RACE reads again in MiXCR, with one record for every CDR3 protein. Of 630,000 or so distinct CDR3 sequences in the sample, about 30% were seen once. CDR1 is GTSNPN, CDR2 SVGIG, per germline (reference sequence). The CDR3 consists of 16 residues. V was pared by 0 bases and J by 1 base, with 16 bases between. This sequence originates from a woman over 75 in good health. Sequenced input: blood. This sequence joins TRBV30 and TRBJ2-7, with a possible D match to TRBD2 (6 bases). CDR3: CAWSVPGTASSYEQYF. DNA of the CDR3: TGTGCCTGGAGTGTTCCCGGGACTGCATCTTCCTACGAGCAGTACTTC.